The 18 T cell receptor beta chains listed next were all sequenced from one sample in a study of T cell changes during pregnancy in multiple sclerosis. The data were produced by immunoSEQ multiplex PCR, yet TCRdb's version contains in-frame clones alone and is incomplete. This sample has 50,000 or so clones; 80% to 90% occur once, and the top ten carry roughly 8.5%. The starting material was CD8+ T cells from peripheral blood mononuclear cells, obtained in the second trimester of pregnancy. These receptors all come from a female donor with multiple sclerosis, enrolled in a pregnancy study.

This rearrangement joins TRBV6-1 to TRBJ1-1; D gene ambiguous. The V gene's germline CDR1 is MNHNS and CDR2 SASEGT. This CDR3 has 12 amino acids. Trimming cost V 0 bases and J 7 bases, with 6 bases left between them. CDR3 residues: CASSEAVSEAFF. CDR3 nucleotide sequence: TGTGCCAGCAGTGAAGCGGTTAGTGAAGCTTTCTTT.

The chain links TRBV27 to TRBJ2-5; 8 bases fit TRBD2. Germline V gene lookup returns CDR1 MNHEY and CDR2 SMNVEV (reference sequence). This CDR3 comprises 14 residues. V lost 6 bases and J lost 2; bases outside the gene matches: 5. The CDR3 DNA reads TGTGCCAGCAGAGGGCGGGGGGAACAAGAGACCCAGTACTTC. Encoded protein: CASRGRGEQETQYF.

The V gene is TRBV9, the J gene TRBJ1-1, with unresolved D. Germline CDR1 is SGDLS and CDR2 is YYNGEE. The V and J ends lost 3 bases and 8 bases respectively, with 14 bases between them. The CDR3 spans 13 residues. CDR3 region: CASSAVAAAEAFF. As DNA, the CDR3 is TGTGCCAGCAGCGCTGTAGCGGCGGCCGAAGCTTTCTTT.

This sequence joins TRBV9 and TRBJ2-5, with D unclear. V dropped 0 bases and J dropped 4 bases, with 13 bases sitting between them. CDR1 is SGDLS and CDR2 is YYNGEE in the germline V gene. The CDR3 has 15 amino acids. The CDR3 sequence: CASSVAGTQRETQYF. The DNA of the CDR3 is TGTGCCAGCAGCGTAGCAGGTACCCAACGAGAGACCCAGTACTTC.

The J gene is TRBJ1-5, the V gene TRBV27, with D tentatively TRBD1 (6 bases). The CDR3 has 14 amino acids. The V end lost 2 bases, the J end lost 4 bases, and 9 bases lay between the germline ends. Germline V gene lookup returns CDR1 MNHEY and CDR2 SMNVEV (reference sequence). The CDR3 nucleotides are TGTGCCAGCAGTTTAACAGGGTTGAATCAGCCCCAGCATTTT. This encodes CASSLTGLNQPQHF.

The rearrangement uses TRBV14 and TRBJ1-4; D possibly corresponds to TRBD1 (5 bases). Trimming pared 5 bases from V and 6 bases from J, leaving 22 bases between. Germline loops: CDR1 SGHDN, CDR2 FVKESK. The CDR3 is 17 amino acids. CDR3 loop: CASSFEIGGIEHEKLFF. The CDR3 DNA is TGTGCCAGCAGCTTCGAAATCGGGGGGATTGAGCATGAAAAACTGTTTTTT.

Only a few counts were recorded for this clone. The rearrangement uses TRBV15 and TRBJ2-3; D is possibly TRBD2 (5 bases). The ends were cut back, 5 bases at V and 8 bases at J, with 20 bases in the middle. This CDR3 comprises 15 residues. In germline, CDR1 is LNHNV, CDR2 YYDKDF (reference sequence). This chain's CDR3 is CATSVKLEPPFTQYF. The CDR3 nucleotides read TGTGCCACCAGCGTAAAACTAGAGCCTCCTTTTACGCAGTATTTT.

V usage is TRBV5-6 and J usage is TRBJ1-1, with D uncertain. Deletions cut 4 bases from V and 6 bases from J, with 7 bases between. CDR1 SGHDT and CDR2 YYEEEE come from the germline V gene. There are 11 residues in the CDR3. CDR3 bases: TGTGCCAGCAGCCTCCGAGCTGAAGCTTTCTTT. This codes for CASSLRAEAFF.

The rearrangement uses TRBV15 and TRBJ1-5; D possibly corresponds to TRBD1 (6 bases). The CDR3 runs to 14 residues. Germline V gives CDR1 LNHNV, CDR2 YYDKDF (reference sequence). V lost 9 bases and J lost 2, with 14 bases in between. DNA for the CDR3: TGTGCCACAGAACAGGGCGCGGGCAATCAGCCCCAGCATTTT. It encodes CATEQGAGNQPQHF.

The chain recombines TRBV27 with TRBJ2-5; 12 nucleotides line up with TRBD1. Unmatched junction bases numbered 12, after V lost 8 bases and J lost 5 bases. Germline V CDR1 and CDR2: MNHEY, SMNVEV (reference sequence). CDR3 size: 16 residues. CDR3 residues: CASGGIGTGGGETQYF. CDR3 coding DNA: TGTGCCAGCGGAGGGATCGGGACAGGGGGCGGGGAGACCCAGTACTTC.

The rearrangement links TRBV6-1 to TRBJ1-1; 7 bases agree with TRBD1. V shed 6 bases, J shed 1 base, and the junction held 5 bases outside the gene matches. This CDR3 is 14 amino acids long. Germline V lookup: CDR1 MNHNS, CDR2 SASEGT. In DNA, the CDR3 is TGTGCCAGCAGAGGACAGGAAACGAACACTGAAGCTTTCTTT. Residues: CASRGQETNTEAFF.

CDR3 in DNA: TGTGCCAGCAGTCCGTATAGCGGGGGGGCCTACAATGAGCAGTTCTTC. The encoded protein is CASSPYSGGAYNEQFF. This chain connects TRBV27 to TRBJ2-1; 11 bases line up with TRBD2. Germline-derived CDR1 and CDR2 are MNHEY and SMNVEV (reference sequence). V trimming: 5 bases; J trimming: 2 bases; junction bases outside the gene matches: 5. The CDR3 is made up of 16 amino acids.

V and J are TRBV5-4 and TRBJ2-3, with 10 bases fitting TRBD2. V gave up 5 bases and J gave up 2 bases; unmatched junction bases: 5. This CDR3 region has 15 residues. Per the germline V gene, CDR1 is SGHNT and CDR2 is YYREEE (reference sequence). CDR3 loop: CASRSSGSPTDTQYF. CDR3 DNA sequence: TGTGCCAGCAGATCTAGCGGGAGCCCCACAGATACGCAGTATTTT.

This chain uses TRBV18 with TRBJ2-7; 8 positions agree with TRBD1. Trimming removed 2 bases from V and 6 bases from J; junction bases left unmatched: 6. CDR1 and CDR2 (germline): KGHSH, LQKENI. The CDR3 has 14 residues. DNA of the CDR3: TGTGCCAGCTCACCAAAGACAGGGGCCCTCGAGCAGTACTTC. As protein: CASSPKTGALEQYF.

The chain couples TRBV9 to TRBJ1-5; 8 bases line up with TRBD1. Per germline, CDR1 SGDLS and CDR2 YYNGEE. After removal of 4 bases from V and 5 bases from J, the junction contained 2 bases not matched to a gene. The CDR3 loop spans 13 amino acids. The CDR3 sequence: CASSTTGDQPQHF. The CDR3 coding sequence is TGTGCCAGCAGCACGACAGGGGATCAGCCCCAGCATTTT.

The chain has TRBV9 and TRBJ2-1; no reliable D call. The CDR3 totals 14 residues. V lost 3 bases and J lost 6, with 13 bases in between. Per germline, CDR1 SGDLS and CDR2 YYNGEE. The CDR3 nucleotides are TGTGCCAGCAGCGCCCCCTATGCGTCCAATGAGCAGTTCTTC. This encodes CASSAPYASNEQFF.

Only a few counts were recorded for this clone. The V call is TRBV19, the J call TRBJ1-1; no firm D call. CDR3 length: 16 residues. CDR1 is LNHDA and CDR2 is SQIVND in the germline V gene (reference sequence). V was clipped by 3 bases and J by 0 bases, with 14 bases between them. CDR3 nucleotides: TGTGCCAGTAGTATTCTACCAACCACAGTGAACACTGAAGCTTTCTTT. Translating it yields CASSILPTTVNTEAFF.

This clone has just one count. CDR3 bases: TGTGCCAGCAGCTTCTTTCTAGCGGGGGGTAGAACCTACGAGCAGTACTTC. This codes for CASSFFLAGGRTYEQYF. The chain employs TRBV7-2 and TRBJ2-7, with 11 bases that match TRBD2. V gave up 3 bases and J gave up 2 bases; unmatched junction bases: 9. The CDR3 sequence is 17 residues long. Germline loops: CDR1 SGHTA, CDR2 FQGNSA.